Listed below are T cell receptor beta chains from one sample, sequenced in a study of CD8+ T cells in alopecia areata. Sequencing used immunoSEQ multiplex PCR; TCRdb keeps in-frame clones, though not all of them. Among approximately 210,000 clones listed, over 60% were seen once. Sequencing was performed on CD4+ T cells sorted from blood, taken between weeks 44 and 45, from a patient treated with tofacitinib. The receptors shown here come from a human donor with alopecia areata. The CDR3 runs from the conserved cysteine through the conserved F or W. Each record gives: clone size, J gene, D gene, V gene, CDR3 DNA, CDR3 protein. D genes are given only for firm matches. Not every row has a clone size; where given, it reads once, few, many or a size class.

>few|TRBJ1-1|NA|TRBV29-1
TGCAGCGCCCTCAACCCAGATGGATCGGGCACTGAAGCTTTCTTT
CSALNPDGSGTEAFF
>NA|TRBJ1-5|NA|TRBV6-5
TGTGCCAGCAGTTACGGGGGAATGGGGCAGCCCCAGCATTTT
CASSYGGMGQPQHF
>NA|TRBJ2-3|NA|TRBV5-6
TGTGCCAGCAGCTCGTGGGGACTTGGGGATACGCAGTATTTT
CASSSWGLGDTQYF
>once|TRBJ1-2|TRBD1|TRBV25-1
TGTGCCAGCAGTTTAGGGGGCTCCTGGGACTATGGCTACACCTTC
CASSLGGSWDYGYTF
>few|TRBJ2-3|NA|TRBV10-2
TGCGCCAGCAGTGAGGTAGATACGCAGTATTTT
CASSEVDTQYF
>NA|TRBJ2-1|NA|TRBV6-1
TGTGCCAGCAGTGTGCAGGGTAACAATGAGCAGTTCTTC
CASSVQGNNEQFF
>once|TRBJ2-5|NA|TRBV11-2
TGTGCCAGCAGCTTAGCGGGGATCCAAGAGACCCAGTACTTC
CASSLAGIQETQYF
>NA|TRBJ2-3|TRBD1|TRBV27
TGTGCCAGCAGTCCCACAGGGGTAAAGACAGATACGCAGTATTTT
CASSPTGVKTDTQYF
>once|TRBJ2-1|TRBD2|TRBV30
TGTGCCTGGAGTATGCGGGGGGGAACATCTTACAATGAGCAGTTCTTC
CAWSMRGGTSYNEQFF
>NA|TRBJ2-7|NA|TRBV29-1
TGCAGCGTACTGAGGTCCTACGAGCAGTACTTC
CSVLRSYEQYF
>NA|TRBJ1-1|NA|TRBV29-1
TGCAGCGTTGCGGTACCCCCTACACGGAACACTGAAGCTTTCTTT
CSVAVPPTRNTEAFF
>NA|TRBJ1-2|NA|TRBV15
TGTGCCACCAGCAGACCAGCTAACTATGGCTACACCTTC
CATSRPANYGYTF
>NA|TRBJ2-5|NA|TRBV7-3
TGTGCCAGCAGCTCACACCTCCAAGAGACCCAGTACTTC
CASSSHLQETQYF
>few|TRBJ2-6|NA|TRBV19
TGTGCCAGTAGTATCCAATCTGGGGCCAACGTCCTGACTTTC
CASSIQSGANVLTF
>few|TRBJ1-4|NA|TRBV5-1
TGCGCCAGCAGCGCGTCCTATGACCTCTACGAAAAACTGTTTTTT
CASSASYDLYEKLFF
>few|TRBJ2-1|NA|TRBV14
TGTGCCAGCGGCCCACCGGGACGGGTCAATGAGCAGTTCTTC
CASGPPGRVNEQFF
>NA|TRBJ1-2|NA|TRBV29-1
TGCAGCCAATCCAGGATAGGGGGAAACTATGGCTACACCTTC
CSQSRIGGNYGYTF
>NA|TRBJ2-1|NA|TRBV5-1
TGCGCCAGCAGGCGTACTGCGGGGAATGAGCAGTTCTTC
CASRRTAGNEQFF
>NA|TRBJ1-2|TRBD1|TRBV29-1
TGCAGCGTTGAGGGGCGCAATACAGGGGACTATGGCTACACCTTC
CSVEGRNTGDYGYTF
>NA|TRBJ1-4|NA|TRBV4-3
TGCGCCAGCAGCCAAGTGTGGAACAGCAATGAAAAACTGTTTTTT
CASSQVWNSNEKLFF
>NA|TRBJ2-3|NA|TRBV5-6
TGTGCCAGCAGGTTACTAGAGATAAGATCCGATACGCAGTATTTT
CASRLLEIRSDTQYF
>NA|TRBJ2-1|NA|TRBV7-2
TGTGCCAGCAGCTTAGATCTTGCATACAATGAGCAGTTCTTC
CASSLDLAYNEQFF
>once|TRBJ2-4|NA|TRBV7-2
TGTGCCAGCAGCTTAGTTTGGTCTCTCGATGACATTCAGTACTTC
CASSLVWSLDDIQYF
>once|TRBJ1-2|NA|TRBV2
TGTGCCAGCAGTGAATCGACTGATGGCTACACCTTC
CASSESTDGYTF
>NA|TRBJ2-7|TRBD2|TRBV29-1
TGCAGCGTGGAGCGGGGGTTTGGTCACGAGCAGTACTTC
CSVERGFGHEQYF
>NA|TRBJ1-6|NA|TRBV27
TGTGCCAGCAGTTTATCAGGAGGGTCCTATAATTCACCCCTCCACTTT
CASSLSGGSYNSPLHF
>few|TRBJ1-4|NA|TRBV7-9
TGTGCCAGCAGCACAGGAGCAACTAATGAAAAACTGTTTTTT
CASSTGATNEKLFF
>NA|TRBJ1-2|TRBD1|TRBV5-6
TGTGCCAGCAGCGCCCGTTTTCTGGCAGGGGGGAACTATGGCTACACCTTC
CASSARFLAGGNYGYTF
>NA|TRBJ2-7|NA|TRBV30
TGTGCCTGGAGTACAGCCTACGAGCAGTACTTC
CAWSTAYEQYF
>NA|TRBJ2-2|TRBD1|TRBV29-1
TGCAGCGTTAACAGGGGCACCGGGGAGCTGTTTTTT
CSVNRGTGELFF
>NA|TRBJ1-5|NA|TRBV27
TGTGCCAGCAGGATCCGGGGGCAGTTGAATCAGCCCCAGCATTTT
CASRIRGQLNQPQHF
>NA|TRBJ1-6|TRBD1|TRBV10-3
TGTGCCATCAGTGAGGGGACAGTACAGTCACCCCTCCACTTT
CAISEGTVQSPLHF
>NA|TRBJ2-3|TRBD2|TRBV9
TGTGCCAGCAGCGTTGGGACTAGCCAAGATACGCAGTATTTT
CASSVGTSQDTQYF
>NA|TRBJ1-2|TRBD1|TRBV25-1
TGTGCCAGCAGTGCCTCCTTCACGGCGGGACAGCCCATCTTC
CASSASFTAGQPIF
>NA|TRBJ1-1|NA|TRBV20-1
TGCAGTGGCACGCGAGACACTGAAGCTTTCTTT
CSGTRDTEAFF
>NA|TRBJ1-1|NA|TRBV4-2
TGTGCCAGCAGCCAAGTCCCCCAGAACACTGAAGCTTTCTTT
CASSQVPQNTEAFF